This record concerns one T cell receptor (beta chain) sequence. Its antigen remains unidentified. This entry is derived from a study of cytomegalovirus exposure and HLA in healthy donors. General study findings and limits: As a later analysis showed, several of the most significant clusters appeared to be linked to common viral pathogens. Equally common other TCR beta chains were less clonally expanded than HLA-associated ones, a later analysis found. Rare sequences made up most TCRs, while some public TCRs were found in many donors. Association of a missense DCLRE1C variant with TCR beta V- and J-gene trimming was reported in a later analysis.

Trimming took 3 bases from V and 5 from J, leaving 13 bases between them. CDR3 length equals 15 residues. Germline CDR1 and CDR2: SNHLY and FYNNEI. The PCR used 60 Vbeta and 13 Jbeta primers. Sequencing used immunoSEQ multiplex PCR; TCRdb keeps in-frame clones, though not all of them. The repertoire holds 140,000 to 150,000 clones, around four fifths seen once, with about 2.5% in the top ten. This sequence originates from a boy between 2 and 15 years old in good health and CMV-seronegative. Sequencing was performed on PBMCs. The V and J genes are TRBV2 and TRBJ2-2, with a tentative D call TRBD1 (6 bases). The CDR3 region is CASSELTGRTGELFF. CDR3 DNA: TGTGCCAGCAGTGAGCTCACAGGGAGAACCGGGGAGCTGTTTTTT.